The rows below give T cell receptor beta chains drawn from one sample of a study of T cells in localized non-small cell lung cancer. Assay: immunoSEQ multiplex PCR; the TCRdb copy retains only in-frame clones and omits some. This table has roughly 72,000 clones, around 85% appearing once. This sample comprised peripheral blood, obtained before any cancer treatment. The receptor set was obtained from a male donor aged 60 or older with stage III squamous cell lung carcinoma. The CDR3 runs from the conserved cysteine through the conserved F or W. D genes are given only for firm matches. Part of the rows lack a size; the others show once, few, many or a class for expanded clones.

D	V	size	J	CDR3	DNA
TRBD1	TRBV18	NA	TRBJ2-4	CASSPPGTGGAKNIQYF	TGTGCCAGCTCACCACCTGGTACAGGGGGGGCCAAAAACATTCAGTACTTC
TRBD2	TRBV28	NA	TRBJ2-3	CASITLTQRGASTDTQYF	TGTGCCAGCATTACCCTGACCCAGCGGGGGGCCAGCACAGATACGCAGTATTTT
TRBD1	TRBV9	NA	TRBJ2-1	CASSVGGTVNEQFF	TGTGCCAGCAGCGTAGGGGGGACAGTTAATGAGCAGTTCTTC
NA	TRBV7-6	NA	TRBJ1-3	CASSLDLPGGFSGNTIYF	TGTGCCAGCAGCTTAGACTTACCTGGCGGCTTCTCTGGAAACACCATATATTTT
TRBD1	TRBV29-1	NA	TRBJ2-7	CSVLGQGYEQYF	TGCAGCGTTTTGGGACAGGGCTACGAGCAGTACTTC
NA	TRBV7-9	NA	TRBJ1-2	CASSLGGGYGYTF	TGTGCCAGCAGCTTAGGGGGCGGCTATGGCTACACCTTC
TRBD2	TRBV5-1	NA	TRBJ2-1	CASSLLTSGGADEQFF	TGCGCCAGCAGCTTGCTTACTAGCGGGGGGGCCGATGAGCAGTTCTTC
TRBD1	TRBV4-3	few	TRBJ1-4	CASSQEGPTGGEKLFF	TGCGCCAGCAGCCAAGAGGGGCCAACAGGGGGAGAAAAACTGTTTTTT
NA	TRBV19	NA	TRBJ2-2	CASSLDRSTGELFF	TGTGCCAGTAGTCTGGACAGAAGCACCGGGGAGCTGTTTTTT
TRBD2	TRBV14	NA	TRBJ2-3	CASSQLTSGVWNTQYF	TGTGCCAGCAGCCAACTGACTAGCGGGGTTTGGAATACGCAGTATTTT